This T cell receptor beta chain was captured in a study of T cells in Graves' hyperthyroidism and ophthalmopathy. Amplified TCR beta CDR3 regions came from RNA transcripts. The HTBI primer set served for first-round RT-PCR of the TCR CDR3. MiXCR was run by TCRdb on the multiplex PCR reads, yielding one entry per CDR3 protein. The sample gives almost 250,000 distinct CDR3 sequences, around 24% of which show up once; approximately 35% is in the top ten. CDR3 size: 14 residues. Trimming took off 1 base at V and 5 bases at J, with 6 bases between the two ends. The germline V gene encodes CDR1 SGHTA and CDR2 FQGTGA. This clonotype was observed at least ten times.

The chain employs TRBV7-3 and TRBJ1-6; no clear D. Sequencing was carried out using blood. The clonotype was recovered from a woman aged 40 to 49 with Graves' ophthalmopathy. CDR3 nucleotides: TGTGCCAGCAGCTTAAGATCTCATAATTCACCCCTCCACTTT. As protein: CASSLRSHNSPLHF.